Listed below are T cell receptor beta chains from one sample, sequenced in a study of OX40 agonist ivuxolimab in advanced cancers. The protocol was immunoSEQ multiplex PCR, while the TCRdb copy is restricted to in-frame clones and leaves out a portion. The sample consists of around 14,000 clones, around 87% of them appearing once. The source material was CD4+ or CD8+ T cells sorted from blood, sampled in a trial of the OX40 agonist ivuxolimab. The receptors shown here come from an adult with an advanced solid tumor such as melanoma, head and neck, liver or kidney cancer. Each CDR3 is given with its conserved first and last residue. A D gene is named only where the DNA matches it firmly. Some rows have no size entry. The others give once, few or many, or a class for an expanded clone.

j_gene: TRBJ1-3; abundance: NA; v_gene: TRBV21-1; d_gene: NA; CDR3nt: TGTGCCAGCAGCAAGTCTGGCAGGCCCCTGAATTTTATCTCTGGAAACACCATATATTTT; CDR3aa: CASSKSGRPLNFISGNTIYF
j_gene: TRBJ2-3; abundance: NA; v_gene: TRBV2; d_gene: NA; CDR3nt: TGTGCCAGCAAAATGTTGTGGGGGGCAGTGGGAGATACGCAGTATTTT; CDR3aa: CASKMLWGAVGDTQYF
j_gene: TRBJ2-7; abundance: NA; v_gene: TRBV4-2; d_gene: TRBD1; CDR3nt: TGTGCCAGCAGCTACGACAGGGGCACCTACGAGCAGTACTTC; CDR3aa: CASSYDRGTYEQYF
j_gene: TRBJ1-2; abundance: few; v_gene: TRBV6-5; d_gene: NA; CDR3nt: TGTGCCAGCAGCCCACAACAGGGAGGCGGCTACACCTTC; CDR3aa: CASSPQQGGGYTF
j_gene: TRBJ2-5; abundance: NA; v_gene: TRBV7-9; d_gene: NA; CDR3nt: TGTGCCAGCAGCTTAGATGGAGAGACCCAGTACTTC; CDR3aa: CASSLDGETQYF
j_gene: TRBJ2-3; abundance: once; v_gene: TRBV15; d_gene: TRBD2; CDR3nt: TGTGCCACCAGCAGAGCGGGGGGTCTGGACACAGATACGCAGTATTTT; CDR3aa: CATSRAGGLDTDTQYF
j_gene: TRBJ1-1; abundance: NA; v_gene: TRBV5-8; d_gene: NA; CDR3nt: TGTGCCAGCAGCACTGGACAACCCAGGAACACTGAAGCTTTCTTT; CDR3aa: CASSTGQPRNTEAFF
j_gene: TRBJ1-2; abundance: NA; v_gene: TRBV6-5; d_gene: TRBD1; CDR3nt: TGTGCCAGCAGTGTTTTGGGACAGGGGGCCAATGGCTACACCTTC; CDR3aa: CASSVLGQGANGYTF
j_gene: TRBJ1-1; abundance: NA; v_gene: TRBV6-5; d_gene: NA; CDR3nt: TGTGCCAGCAGCCGCCCGACAGAAAGGACTGAAGCTTTCTTT; CDR3aa: CASSRPTERTEAFF
j_gene: TRBJ1-6; abundance: NA; v_gene: TRBV6-1; d_gene: NA; CDR3nt: TGTGCCAGCAGTGAACCTTCCGGGACGGCGATTAATTCACCCCTCCACTTT; CDR3aa: CASSEPSGTAINSPLHF
j_gene: TRBJ1-1; abundance: NA; v_gene: TRBV29-1; d_gene: NA; CDR3nt: TGCAGCACACAAGGGGGTATGAACACTGAAGCTTTCTTT; CDR3aa: CSTQGGMNTEAFF
j_gene: TRBJ1-2; abundance: NA; v_gene: TRBV2; d_gene: NA; CDR3nt: TGTGCCAGCAGTTTCGACAGGAACTATGGCTACACCTTC; CDR3aa: CASSFDRNYGYTF
j_gene: TRBJ1-4; abundance: NA; v_gene: TRBV9; d_gene: TRBD1; CDR3nt: TGTGCCAGCAGCCCCGGGACAGGGATTGAAAAACTGTTTTTT; CDR3aa: CASSPGTGIEKLFF
j_gene: TRBJ2-5; abundance: NA; v_gene: TRBV5-5; d_gene: TRBD2; CDR3nt: TGTGCCAGCAGCTTGGGATCTAGCGGGGGCAAACAAGAGACCCAGTACTTC; CDR3aa: CASSLGSSGGKQETQYF
j_gene: TRBJ2-3; abundance: few; v_gene: TRBV5-1; d_gene: TRBD2; CDR3nt: TGCGCCAGCAGCGCCACGGGGGGGTCGGTAGATACGCAGTATTTT; CDR3aa: CASSATGGSVDTQYF
j_gene: TRBJ1-6; abundance: NA; v_gene: TRBV4-2; d_gene: NA; CDR3nt: TGTGCCAGCAGCCAAGCCCGGGACCTAAGGGGCTCACCCCTCCACTTT; CDR3aa: CASSQARDLRGSPLHF
j_gene: TRBJ1-1; abundance: NA; v_gene: TRBV7-3; d_gene: NA; CDR3nt: TGTGCCAGCAGCTTAACGATGAGGACTGAAGCTTTCTTT; CDR3aa: CASSLTMRTEAFF
j_gene: TRBJ1-1; abundance: NA; v_gene: TRBV10-2; d_gene: TRBD1; CDR3nt: TGCGCCAGCAGGGGGGGGGACAGGGTGACTGAAGCTTTCTTT; CDR3aa: CASRGGDRVTEAFF
j_gene: TRBJ1-5; abundance: NA; v_gene: TRBV10-3; d_gene: NA; CDR3nt: TGTGCCATCTGGAATGGGGTAGGCAATCAGCCCCAGCATTTT; CDR3aa: CAIWNGVGNQPQHF
j_gene: TRBJ1-1; abundance: NA; v_gene: TRBV7-2; d_gene: NA; CDR3nt: TGTGCCAGCAGCTTACCGCAAAGGGTAGAATCTGGGGGTAACACTGAAGCTTTCTTT; CDR3aa: CASSLPQRVESGGNTEAFF
j_gene: TRBJ1-2; abundance: NA; v_gene: TRBV4-3; d_gene: NA; CDR3nt: TGCGCCAGCAGCCAAGACAGCGGGCGTACTAATGGCTACACCTTC; CDR3aa: CASSQDSGRTNGYTF
j_gene: TRBJ1-3; abundance: NA; v_gene: TRBV13; d_gene: TRBD1; CDR3nt: TGTGCCAGCAGCTCGCAGACAGGGGGAAACACCATATATTTT; CDR3aa: CASSSQTGGNTIYF
j_gene: TRBJ2-1; abundance: NA; v_gene: TRBV10-3; d_gene: TRBD1; CDR3nt: TGTGCCATCAGTACGGACAGGGGGACGTACTACAATGAGCAGTTCTTC; CDR3aa: CAISTDRGTYYNEQFF
j_gene: TRBJ1-4; abundance: NA; v_gene: TRBV6-6; d_gene: TRBD1; CDR3nt: TGTGCCAGCAGTCACCGGGACAGTGGAGAAAAACTGTTTTTT; CDR3aa: CASSHRDSGEKLFF
j_gene: TRBJ2-5; abundance: NA; v_gene: TRBV19; d_gene: NA; CDR3nt: TGTGCCAGTAATCCCCCCCGCGTCGGCCGTAGAAAGACCCAGTACTTC; CDR3aa: CASNPPRVGRRKTQYF
j_gene: TRBJ2-2; abundance: NA; v_gene: TRBV7-6; d_gene: TRBD2; CDR3nt: TGTGCCAGCACTAGCGGGGGCGTCGGGGAGCTGTTTTTT; CDR3aa: CASTSGGVGELFF
j_gene: TRBJ1-1; abundance: NA; v_gene: TRBV4-2; d_gene: NA; CDR3nt: TGTGCCAGCAGCCAAGCTCATTGGGGCGAGAAGAACACTGAAGCTTTCTTT; CDR3aa: CASSQAHWGEKNTEAFF
j_gene: TRBJ2-2; abundance: NA; v_gene: TRBV6-1; d_gene: NA; CDR3nt: TGTGCCAGCCGGAATGGGGGAAGGGACACCGGGGAGCTGTTTTTT; CDR3aa: CASRNGGRDTGELFF
j_gene: TRBJ2-3; abundance: NA; v_gene: TRBV5-1; d_gene: TRBD2; CDR3nt: TGCGCCAGCAGCCCGCGGGCCGCGGGGGGTGGCACAGATACGCAGTATTTT; CDR3aa: CASSPRAAGGGTDTQYF
j_gene: TRBJ1-1; abundance: NA; v_gene: TRBV7-9; d_gene: NA; CDR3nt: TGTGCCAGCAGCTTAGACGGGTTAGACAGCGCTTTCTTT; CDR3aa: CASSLDGLDSAFF
j_gene: TRBJ2-1; abundance: NA; v_gene: TRBV12-5; d_gene: NA; CDR3nt: TGTGCTAGTGGAGTAATCAGAAGCTCCTACAATGAGCAGTTCTTC; CDR3aa: CASGVIRSSYNEQFF
j_gene: TRBJ1-2; abundance: NA; v_gene: TRBV18; d_gene: NA; CDR3nt: TGTGCCAGCTCAGCCAGAAGTGACTCCACCTATGGCTACACCTTC; CDR3aa: CASSARSDSTYGYTF
j_gene: TRBJ1-2; abundance: NA; v_gene: TRBV7-2; d_gene: NA; CDR3nt: TGTGCCAGCAGCGCCCGTCTAGATGGCTACACCTTC; CDR3aa: CASSARLDGYTF
j_gene: TRBJ2-5; abundance: NA; v_gene: TRBV7-9; d_gene: NA; CDR3nt: TGTGCCAGCAGCCGTCCGGAGGGGGGAGAGACCCAGTACTTC; CDR3aa: CASSRPEGGETQYF
j_gene: TRBJ2-7; abundance: NA; v_gene: TRBV27; d_gene: TRBD2; CDR3nt: TGTGCCAGCAGCTGGACTAGCGGGGGGTACGAGCAGTACTTC; CDR3aa: CASSWTSGGYEQYF
j_gene: TRBJ2-3; abundance: NA; v_gene: TRBV7-2; d_gene: TRBD2; CDR3nt: TGTGCCAGCTCTCTAGCGGGGGAGACCACAGATACGCAGTATTTT; CDR3aa: CASSLAGETTDTQYF
j_gene: TRBJ2-2; abundance: NA; v_gene: TRBV7-8; d_gene: TRBD1; CDR3nt: TGTGCCAGCAGCCCTACAGGGGGCGCGAGCACCGGGGAGCTGTTTTTT; CDR3aa: CASSPTGGASTGELFF
j_gene: TRBJ2-4; abundance: NA; v_gene: TRBV7-9; d_gene: TRBD1; CDR3nt: TGTGCCAGCAGCCAGACAGGGCCCGGAATTCAGTACTTC; CDR3aa: CASSQTGPGIQYF
j_gene: TRBJ2-3; abundance: NA; v_gene: TRBV30; d_gene: TRBD1; CDR3nt: TGTGCCTGGAGTGTACGTACAGGGGGATCCACAGATACGCAGTATTTT; CDR3aa: CAWSVRTGGSTDTQYF
j_gene: TRBJ2-3; abundance: NA; v_gene: TRBV5-5; d_gene: NA; CDR3nt: TGTGCCAGCTGGGACACCCGCACAGATACGCAGTATTTT; CDR3aa: CASWDTRTDTQYF
j_gene: TRBJ1-1; abundance: NA; v_gene: TRBV12-5; d_gene: NA; CDR3nt: TGTGCTAGTGGTTTGCGGGGGAACACTGAAGCTTTCTTT; CDR3aa: CASGLRGNTEAFF
j_gene: TRBJ1-1; abundance: NA; v_gene: TRBV7-9; d_gene: TRBD1; CDR3nt: TGTGCCAGCAGCTTACCGGGTGTTCCAACAGGGGGTCCGAACACTGAAGCTTTCTTT; CDR3aa: CASSLPGVPTGGPNTEAFF
j_gene: TRBJ1-6; abundance: NA; v_gene: TRBV18; d_gene: NA; CDR3nt: TGTGCCAGCTCACTGAGCTCCTATAATTCACCCCTCCACTTT; CDR3aa: CASSLSSYNSPLHF
j_gene: TRBJ1-1; abundance: NA; v_gene: TRBV27; d_gene: NA; CDR3nt: TGTGCCAGCGCTCGGGAGGTCAGGAACACTGAAGCTTTCTTT; CDR3aa: CASAREVRNTEAFF
j_gene: TRBJ2-3; abundance: NA; v_gene: TRBV5-4; d_gene: NA; CDR3nt: TGTGCCAGCAGCAGACTTGAGCGCGGGGCAGATACGCAGTATTTT; CDR3aa: CASSRLERGADTQYF
j_gene: TRBJ1-2; abundance: NA; v_gene: TRBV27; d_gene: NA; CDR3nt: TGTGCCAGCAGTTTATCAGGGAACTATGGCTACACCTTC; CDR3aa: CASSLSGNYGYTF
j_gene: TRBJ2-3; abundance: NA; v_gene: TRBV12-5; d_gene: NA; CDR3nt: TGTGCTAGTGGTTTGGAAGAGAGCACAGATACGCAGTATTTT; CDR3aa: CASGLEESTDTQYF
j_gene: TRBJ1-5; abundance: few; v_gene: TRBV2; d_gene: NA; CDR3nt: TGTGCCAGCAGTGCGAGTGGCCCGTCCCAGCCCCAGCATTTT; CDR3aa: CASSASGPSQPQHF
j_gene: TRBJ1-5; abundance: few; v_gene: TRBV2; d_gene: NA; CDR3nt: TGTGCCAGCAGCCCTGAAAACCAGATTCAGCCCCAGCATTTT; CDR3aa: CASSPENQIQPQHF
j_gene: TRBJ1-5; abundance: NA; v_gene: TRBV9; d_gene: TRBD1; CDR3nt: TGTGCCAGCAGCGTAGGGGACAGGGGGATAGGCCCCCAGCATTTT; CDR3aa: CASSVGDRGIGPQHF